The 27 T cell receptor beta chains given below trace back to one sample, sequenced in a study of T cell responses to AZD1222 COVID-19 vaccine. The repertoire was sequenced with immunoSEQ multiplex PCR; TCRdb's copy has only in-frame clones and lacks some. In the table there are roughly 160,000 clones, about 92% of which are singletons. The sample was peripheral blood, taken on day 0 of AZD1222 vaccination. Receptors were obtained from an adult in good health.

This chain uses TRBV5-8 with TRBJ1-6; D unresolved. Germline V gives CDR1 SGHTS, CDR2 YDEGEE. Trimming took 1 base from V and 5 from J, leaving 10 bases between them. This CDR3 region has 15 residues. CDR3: CASSLRPSHNSPLHF. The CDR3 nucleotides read TGTGCCAGCAGCTTGCGGCCGTCGCATAATTCACCCCTCCACTTT.

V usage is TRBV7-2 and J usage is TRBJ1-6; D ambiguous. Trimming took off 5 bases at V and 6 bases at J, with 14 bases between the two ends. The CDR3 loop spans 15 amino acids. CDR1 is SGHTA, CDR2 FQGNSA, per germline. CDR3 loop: CASSPRKGANSPLHF. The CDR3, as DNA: TGTGCCAGCAGCCCCCGAAAGGGCGCTAATTCACCCCTCCACTTT. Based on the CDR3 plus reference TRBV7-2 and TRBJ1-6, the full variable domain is GAGVSQSPSNKVTEKGKDVELRCDPISGHTALYWYRQSLGQGLEFLIYFQGNSAPDKSGLPSDRFSAERTGGSVSTLTIQRTQQEDSAVYLCASSPRKGANSPLHFGNGTRLTVT.

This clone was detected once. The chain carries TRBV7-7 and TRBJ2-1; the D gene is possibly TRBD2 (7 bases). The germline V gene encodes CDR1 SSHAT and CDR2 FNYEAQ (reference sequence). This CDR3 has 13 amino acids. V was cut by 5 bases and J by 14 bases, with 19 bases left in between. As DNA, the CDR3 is TGTGCCAGCAGCCCTCCGATCGGGGGGCGCAAGTTCTTC. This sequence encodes CASSPPIGGRKFF.

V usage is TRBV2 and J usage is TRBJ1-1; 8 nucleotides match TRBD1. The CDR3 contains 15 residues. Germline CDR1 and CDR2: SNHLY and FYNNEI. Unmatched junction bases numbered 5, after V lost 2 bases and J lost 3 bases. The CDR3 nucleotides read TGTGCCAGCAGTGAACAGGGGGCGCGGGACACTGAAGCTTTCTTT. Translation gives CASSEQGARDTEAFF.

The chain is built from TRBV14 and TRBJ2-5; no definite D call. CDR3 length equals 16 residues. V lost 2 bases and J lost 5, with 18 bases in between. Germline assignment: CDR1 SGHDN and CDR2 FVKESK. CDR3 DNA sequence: TGTGCCAGCAGCCAAAAACGGACCGTTGTGGGGGAGACCCAGTACTTC. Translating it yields CASSQKRTVVGETQYF.

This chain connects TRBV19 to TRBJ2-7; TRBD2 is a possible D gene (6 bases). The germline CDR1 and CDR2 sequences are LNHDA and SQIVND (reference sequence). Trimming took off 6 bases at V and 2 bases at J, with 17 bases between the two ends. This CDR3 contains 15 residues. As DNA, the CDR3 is TGTGCCAGTAGCTCCGTAGCAGGGACTCCCTACGAGCAGTACTTC. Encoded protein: CASSSVAGTPYEQYF.

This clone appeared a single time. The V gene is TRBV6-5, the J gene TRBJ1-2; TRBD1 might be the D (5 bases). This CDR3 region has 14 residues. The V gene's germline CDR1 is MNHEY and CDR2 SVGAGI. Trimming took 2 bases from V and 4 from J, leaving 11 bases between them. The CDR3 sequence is CASSYTGPSYGYTF. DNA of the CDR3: TGTGCCAGCAGTTACACGGGGCCCTCCTATGGCTACACCTTC.

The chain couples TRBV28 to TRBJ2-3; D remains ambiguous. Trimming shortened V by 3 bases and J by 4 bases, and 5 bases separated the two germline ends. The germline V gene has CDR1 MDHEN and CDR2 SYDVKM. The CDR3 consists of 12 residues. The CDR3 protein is CASSFPPDTQYF. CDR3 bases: TGTGCCAGCAGTTTTCCCCCAGATACGCAGTATTTT. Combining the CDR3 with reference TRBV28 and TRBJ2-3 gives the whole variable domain DVKVTQSSRYLVKRTGEKVFLECVQDMDHENMFWYRQDPGLGLRLIYFSYDVKMKEKGDIPEGYSVSREKKERFSLILESASTNQTSMYLCASSFPPDTQYFGPGTRLTVL.

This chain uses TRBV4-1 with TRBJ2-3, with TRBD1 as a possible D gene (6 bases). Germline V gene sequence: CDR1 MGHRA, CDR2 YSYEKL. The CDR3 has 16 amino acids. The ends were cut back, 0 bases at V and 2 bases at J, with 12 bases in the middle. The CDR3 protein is CASSQDLDSYTDTQYF. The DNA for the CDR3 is TGCGCCAGCAGCCAAGATCTGGACAGTTACACAGATACGCAGTATTTT.

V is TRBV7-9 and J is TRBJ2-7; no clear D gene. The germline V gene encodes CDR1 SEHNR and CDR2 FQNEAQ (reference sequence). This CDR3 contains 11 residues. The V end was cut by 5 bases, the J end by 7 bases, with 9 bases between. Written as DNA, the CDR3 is TGTGCCAGCAGCCCCCTAGAGGAGCAGTACTTC. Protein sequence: CASSPLEEQYF.

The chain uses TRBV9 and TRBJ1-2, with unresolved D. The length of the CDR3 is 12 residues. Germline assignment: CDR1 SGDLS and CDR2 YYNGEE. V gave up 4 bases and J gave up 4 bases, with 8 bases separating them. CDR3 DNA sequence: TGTGCCAGCAGCCCCCCAGGCTATGGCTACACCTTC. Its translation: CASSPPGYGYTF.

The CDR3 here is CASSYASGRGELFF. The DNA of the CDR3 is TGTGCCAGCAGTTACGCTTCAGGTCGAGGGGAGCTGTTTTTT. The V gene is TRBV6-5, the J gene TRBJ2-2; D is undetermined. The CDR3 is 14 amino acids. CDR1 and CDR2 (germline): MNHEY, SVGAGI. V lost 2 bases and J lost 8, with 12 bases in between.

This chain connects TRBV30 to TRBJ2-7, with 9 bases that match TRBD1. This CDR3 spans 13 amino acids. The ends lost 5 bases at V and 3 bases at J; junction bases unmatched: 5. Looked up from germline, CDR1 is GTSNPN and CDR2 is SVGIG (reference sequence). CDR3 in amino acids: CAWSGTGFYEQYF. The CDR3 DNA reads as TGTGCCTGGTCCGGGACAGGGTTCTACGAGCAGTACTTC.

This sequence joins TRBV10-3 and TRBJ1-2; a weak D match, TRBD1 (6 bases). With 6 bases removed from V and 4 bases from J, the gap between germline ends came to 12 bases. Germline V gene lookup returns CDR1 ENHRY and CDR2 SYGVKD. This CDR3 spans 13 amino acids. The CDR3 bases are TGTGCCATCAGAGGACAGACACTCTATGGCTACACCTTC. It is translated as CAIRGQTLYGYTF.

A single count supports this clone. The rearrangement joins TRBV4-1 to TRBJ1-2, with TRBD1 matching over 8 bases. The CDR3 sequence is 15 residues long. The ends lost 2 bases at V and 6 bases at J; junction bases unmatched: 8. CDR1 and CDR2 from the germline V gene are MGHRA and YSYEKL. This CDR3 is CASSQQPGGRDGYTF. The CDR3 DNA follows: TGCGCCAGCAGCCAACAGCCAGGGGGCAGGGATGGCTACACCTTC.

The CDR3 DNA follows: TGTGCCAGCGGACTGCAGGATAGAAACACCATATATTTT. Amino acid sequence: CASGLQDRNTIYF. The genes are TRBV6-6 and TRBJ1-3; D gene uncertain. The CDR3 is 13 residues long. The V and J ends lost 8 bases and 5 bases respectively, with 13 bases between them. CDR1 MNHNY and CDR2 SVGAGI come from the germline V gene (reference sequence).

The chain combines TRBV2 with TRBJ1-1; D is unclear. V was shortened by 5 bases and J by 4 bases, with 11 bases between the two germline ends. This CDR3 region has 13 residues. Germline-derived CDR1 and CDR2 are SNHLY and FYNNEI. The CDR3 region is CASSLSMTTEAFF. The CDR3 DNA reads TGTGCCAGCAGTCTGAGTATGACCACTGAAGCTTTCTTT.

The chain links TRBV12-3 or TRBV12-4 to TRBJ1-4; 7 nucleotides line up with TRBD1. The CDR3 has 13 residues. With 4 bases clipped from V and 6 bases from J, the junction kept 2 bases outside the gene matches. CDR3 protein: CASSYRGDEKLFF. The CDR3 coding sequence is TGTGCCAGCAGTTACAGGGGAGATGAAAAACTGTTTTTT.

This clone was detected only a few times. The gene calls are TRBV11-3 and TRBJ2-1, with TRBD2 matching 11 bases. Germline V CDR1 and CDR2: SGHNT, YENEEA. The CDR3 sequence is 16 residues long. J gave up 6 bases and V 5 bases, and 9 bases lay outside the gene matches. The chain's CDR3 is CASSRGTSGSGNEQFF. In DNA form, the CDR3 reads TGTGCCAGCAGCCGAGGGACTAGCGGTTCCGGCAATGAGCAGTTCTTC.

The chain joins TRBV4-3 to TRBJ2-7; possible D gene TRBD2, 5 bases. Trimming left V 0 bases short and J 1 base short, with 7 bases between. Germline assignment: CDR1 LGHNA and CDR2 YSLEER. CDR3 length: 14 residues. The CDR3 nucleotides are TGCGCCAGCAGCCAAGACCCGGGGTCCTACGAGCAGTACTTC. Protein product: CASSQDPGSYEQYF.

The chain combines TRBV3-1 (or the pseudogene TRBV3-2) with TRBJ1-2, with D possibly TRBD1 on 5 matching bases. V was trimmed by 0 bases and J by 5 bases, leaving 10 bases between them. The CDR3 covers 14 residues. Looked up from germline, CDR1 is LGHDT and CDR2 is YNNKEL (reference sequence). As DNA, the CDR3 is TGTGCCAGCAGCCAAGATCGACAGTTATATGGCTACACCTTC. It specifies CASSQDRQLYGYTF.

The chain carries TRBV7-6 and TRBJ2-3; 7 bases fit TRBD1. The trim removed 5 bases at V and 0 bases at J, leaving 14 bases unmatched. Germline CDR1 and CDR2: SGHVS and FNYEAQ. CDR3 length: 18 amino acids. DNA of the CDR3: TGTGCCAGCAGCGCCATTTTTGGGACAGCGAGGAGCACAGATACGCAGTATTTT. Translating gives CASSAIFGTARSTDTQYF.

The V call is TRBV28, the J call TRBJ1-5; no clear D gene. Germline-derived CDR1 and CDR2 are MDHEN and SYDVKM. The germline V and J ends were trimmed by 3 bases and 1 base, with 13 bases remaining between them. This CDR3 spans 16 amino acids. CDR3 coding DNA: TGTGCCAGCAGTTTTCTCGCCCTAGAAAGCAATCAGCCCCAGCATTTT. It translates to CASSFLALESNQPQHF.

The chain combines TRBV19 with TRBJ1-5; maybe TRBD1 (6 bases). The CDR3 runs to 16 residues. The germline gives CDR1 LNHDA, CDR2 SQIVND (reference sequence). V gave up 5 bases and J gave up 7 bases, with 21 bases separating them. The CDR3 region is CASSPSQGRQRQPQHF. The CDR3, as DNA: TGTGCCAGTAGTCCATCGCAGGGGAGACAACGACAGCCCCAGCATTTT.

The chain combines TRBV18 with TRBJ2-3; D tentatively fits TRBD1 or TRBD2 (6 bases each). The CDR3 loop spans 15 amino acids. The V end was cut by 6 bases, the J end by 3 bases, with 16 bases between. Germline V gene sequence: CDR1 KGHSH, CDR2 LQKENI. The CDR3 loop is CASSGGHGGTDTQYF. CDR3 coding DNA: TGTGCCAGCTCGGGGGGCCACGGAGGGACAGATACGCAGTATTTT.

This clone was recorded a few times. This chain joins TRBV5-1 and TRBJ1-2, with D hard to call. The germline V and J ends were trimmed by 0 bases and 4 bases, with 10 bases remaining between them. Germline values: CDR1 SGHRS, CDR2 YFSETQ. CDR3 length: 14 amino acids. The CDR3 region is CASSLDAGIYGYTF. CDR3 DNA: TGCGCCAGCAGCTTGGATGCCGGGATCTATGGCTACACCTTC.

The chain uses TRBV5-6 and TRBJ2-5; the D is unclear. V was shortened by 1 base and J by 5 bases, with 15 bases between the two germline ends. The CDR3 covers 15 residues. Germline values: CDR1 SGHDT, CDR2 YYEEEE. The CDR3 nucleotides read TGTGCCAGCAGCTTGCGGAGTCTGCTCATCGAGACCCAGTACTTC. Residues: CASSLRSLLIETQYF.